The T cell receptor beta chain under discussion was sequenced for a study of blood T cell repertoires in COVID-19. Study in general: Both acute and convalescent COVID-19 samples were obtained from the United States, Italy and Spain.

Measured with immunoSEQ multiplex PCR; TCRdb has only the in-frame clones, and not every one. The data contain about 250,000 clones, 88% of them singletons. The sequencing input was peripheral blood. The receptor was derived from an elderly man with acute or convalescent COVID-19.

This CDR3 is CASSYSTYYEQYF. CDR3 DNA sequence: TGTGCCAGCAGTTACTCCACATACTACGAGCAGTACTTC. The chain carries TRBV6-6 and TRBJ2-7; no firm D call. Germline loops: CDR1 MNHNY, CDR2 SVGAGI (reference sequence). This CDR3 is built from 13 residues. The V gene lost 0 bases and the J gene lost 3 bases, with 6 bases spanning the gap.